The following is a T cell receptor beta chain sequence with its context. Its antigen specificity is not known. No much larger clonotype is one base removed from it; base qualities were not supplied. To sequence the TCRbeta CDR3 region, genomic DNA was isolated from the sorted cells. TCRbeta CDR3 regions were sequenced using the immunoSEQ Assay. Not all clones reach the TCRdb copy of this immuneACCESS table, which keeps in-frame sequences only. Checked studies attribute under half of the gap to unresolved V genes and leave the rest unexplained. The sample table holds roughly 120,000 clones, of which roughly nine tenths were seen once. The ten largest make up 0.55% of the sample. This specimen belongs to a study of OX40 agonist ivuxolimab in advanced cancers. In the study overall: Ivuxolimab was a fully human IgG2 agonistic monoclonal antibody targeting the costimulatory receptor OX40 (CD134). Intravenous ivuxolimab was administered to patients every 2 weeks at six dose levels: 0.01, 0.1, 0.3, 1.5, 3 and 10 mg/kg. Among the roughly 52 dose-escalation patients, around 19 had hepatocellular carcinoma, roughly 15 melanoma, 9 renal cell carcinoma and 9 head and neck cancer. In the dose-escalation cohort, 75% to 90% of patients were male, and the mean age was approximately 60 years with a range of roughly 23 to 79. Prior anti-PD-1, anti-PD-L1 or anti-CTLA-4 therapy was permitted, and 40% of dose-escalation patients had received checkpoint inhibitors. Partial responses were achieved by three dose-escalation patients, of whom one had hepatocellular carcinoma and two had cutaneous melanoma. The point of sequencing TCRbeta in the periphery was to test whether ivuxolimab changed TCR sequence diversity and drove clonal T-cell expansion. The monotherapy dose-escalation portion (N of about 50 patients) of the phase I ivuxolimab trial is reported in the paper.

Patients with autoimmune disease history or receiving systemic immunosuppression were excluded from the trial. Peripheral blood for TCR sequencing was collected from all dose cohorts at baseline, on cycle 4 day 1, and on cycle 7 day 1. The samples were drawn from a first-in-human, open-label, multicenter phase I dose-escalation trial of ivuxolimab. Adults with locally advanced or metastatic melanoma, renal cell, hepatocellular, or head and neck squamous cell carcinoma were enrolled in the trial. Before TCR sequencing, CD4+ T cells and CD8+ T cells were sorted from peripheral blood as separate populations. General study outcomes and caveats: In partial responders in the 0.1-3.0 mg/kg groups, normalized peripheral clonal expansion was found to be among the lowest, especially among CD8+ T cells. Antigen specificity was not determined for the clonally expanded peripheral T cells. Low levels of normalized T-cell clonal expansion were also shown by some nonresponding patients. On average, CD8+ T cells showed more expanded clones than CD4+ T cells after ivuxolimab. At doses of 0.1 to 3.0 mg/kg, clonal expansion of both CD4+ and CD8+ blood T cells was observed from baseline to week 6.

The CDR3 runs 14 residues from the cysteine to the phenylalanine. Only the CDR3 part of the read is kept: 42 bases, read in frame from the first base. The germline V gene (reference sequence) provides CDR1 SEHNR and CDR2 FQNEAQ. Trimming costs V 0 bases and J 5 bases, and their ends lie 8 bases apart. This specimen was CD4+ or CD8+ T cells sorted from blood, taken in a trial of the OX40 agonist ivuxolimab. The rearranged segments are TRBV7-9 and TRBJ2-1; no D gene is confidently identified. The receptor was derived from an adult with an advanced solid tumor such as melanoma, head and neck, liver or kidney cancer. The CDR3 in this case is CASSLAALDNEQFF. The nucleotide sequence is given as TGTGCCAGCAGCTTAGCGGCCCTGGACAATGAGCAGTTCTTC.